The clone carrying this TCR beta chain is a singleton in its sample. The data originate from a study of blood T cell repertoires in COVID-19. Study background: Acute and convalescent COVID-19 specimens originated in the United States, Italy and Spain. The cDNA or gDNA used as material had been derived from T cells, B-cell-depleted T cells, or PBMCs.

Original processing notes: Reference gene primer amplification gave estimated nucleated cell counts. Method: immunoSEQ multiplex PCR; TCRdb's copy keeps in-frame clones and lacks some. The V and J calls and clone size were taken over from that table, and D and trimming were inferred from the DNA. This sample has 150,000 or so clones, with more than 85% found just once. Germline V gene sequence: CDR1 SGHAT, CDR2 FQNNGV. V lost 0 bases and J 10 bases, leaving 10 bases between the germline ends. This CDR3 spans 13 amino acids. The chain has TRBV11-2 and TRBJ2-1; D is unclear. The material sequenced was peripheral blood. This TCR was recovered from a man in his sixties with COVID-19, enrolled during active disease. The CDR3 here is CASSLDRGNEQFF. In DNA form, the CDR3 reads TGTGCCAGCAGCTTAGATCGCGGTAACGAGCAGTTCTTC.